These 6 T cell receptor beta chains were all obtained from the same sample, sequenced in a study of identical twins. Each CDR3 protein is one row after TCRdb ran MiXCR on the 5' RACE reads. The sample contains around 250,000 distinct CDR3 sequences, 6.5% to 8% of which appear only once. The same data also contributed to another study, on T cells expressing NK-cell markers.

The sequenced material came from CD8+ T cells sorted from blood. The receptors were gathered from a woman under 30 in good health.

J is TRBJ2-1 and V is TRBV7-9; D gene uncertain. CDR1 SEHNR and CDR2 FQNEAQ come from the germline V gene (reference sequence). This CDR3 region has 16 residues. V lost 0 bases to trimming and J lost 7 bases, with 16 bases between them. The CDR3 sequence is CASSLATGPTVNEQFF. In DNA form, the CDR3 reads TGTGCCAGCAGCTTAGCGACGGGTCCTACGGTGAATGAGCAGTTCTTC.

The rearrangement uses TRBV3-1 and TRBJ2-2; 9 positions agree with TRBD1. The V segment lost 4 bases and the J segment 4 bases; nucleotides outside the gene matches: 10. The CDR3 has 17 amino acids. The germline gives CDR1 LGHDT, CDR2 YNNKEL (reference sequence). The CDR3 region has the DNA TGTGCCAGCAGCCCCTTAGGACAGGGGTTCGGCACCGGGGAGCTGTTTTTT. The encoded protein is CASSPLGQGFGTGELFF.

The sample holds a few counts of this clonotype. For the CDR3, the DNA is TGTGCCAGCAGTTACCCCGGGGACACCATATATTTT. This codes for CASSYPGDTIYF. V gene TRBV6-5 combines with J gene TRBJ1-3; no clear D. Germline values: CDR1 MNHEY, CDR2 SVGAGI. The V and J ends lost 2 bases and 8 bases respectively, with 7 bases between them. The CDR3 runs to 12 residues.

The rearrangement joins TRBV5-1 to TRBJ1-2; TRBD1 is a possible D gene (5 bases). Trimming left V 0 bases short and J 8 bases short, with 8 bases between. CDR1 SGHRS and CDR2 YFSETQ come from the germline V gene. This CDR3 contains 12 residues. Written as DNA, the CDR3 is TGCGCCAGCAGCTTGGGAGGGGTCGGCTACACCTTC. This gives the protein CASSLGGVGYTF.

Remarks on this clonotype: Being one base from a much bigger clone, this may be a read error. This chain joins TRBV5-1 and TRBJ2-2, with 10 bases matching TRBD2. The CDR3 sequence is 18 residues long. In germline, CDR1 is SGHRS, CDR2 YFSETQ. This CDR3 reads CASGFPSGGDLNTGELFF. DNA for the CDR3: TGCGCCAGCGGCTTCCCCAGCGGGGGGGACTTGAACACCGGGGAGCTGTTTTTT.

V usage is TRBV27 and J usage is TRBJ2-2; D may be TRBD1 (6 bases). V lost 3 bases and J 2 bases, leaving 16 bases between the germline ends. In germline, CDR1 is MNHEY, CDR2 SMNVEV (reference sequence). The CDR3 covers 17 residues. For the CDR3, the DNA is TGTGCCAGCAGTTTTCTTTACGGACAGCCCAACACCGGGGAGCTGTTTTTT. This codes for CASSFLYGQPNTGELFF.